A single sample gave rise to the 29 T cell receptor beta chains below, sequenced in a study of cytomegalovirus exposure and HLA in healthy donors. PCR used 60 Vbeta primers and 13 Jbeta primers. The data were produced by immunoSEQ multiplex PCR, yet TCRdb's version contains in-frame clones alone and is incomplete. This sample has 140,000 to 150,000 clones, with 70% found just once. The sequenced material came from PBMCs. These receptors were taken from a woman aged 55 to 70 in good health and CMV-seropositive.

The chain links TRBV28 to TRBJ2-6, with a possible D match to TRBD1 (5 bases). Deletions cut 4 bases from V and 2 bases from J, with 9 bases between. Germline values: CDR1 MDHEN, CDR2 SYDVKM. CDR3 length equals 15 residues. CDR3 protein: CASSSGAAGANVLTF. The CDR3 DNA reads TGTGCCAGCAGTTCTGGGGCAGCTGGGGCCAACGTCCTGACTTTC.

The chain has TRBV10-1 and TRBJ1-4; 7 bases fit TRBD1. This CDR3 contains 14 residues. CDR1 is WNHNN and CDR2 is SYGVQD in the germline V gene (reference sequence). The V and J ends lost 3 bases and 5 bases, in that order; junction bases with no gene match: 3. CDR3 nucleotides: TGCGCCAGCAGTGATTCCAGGGGGAATGAAAAACTGTTTTTT. Amino acid sequence: CASSDSRGNEKLFF.

J is TRBJ1-1 and V is TRBV27, with TRBD1 matching over 10 bases. Germline loops: CDR1 MNHEY, CDR2 SMNVEV (reference sequence). V lost 3 bases, J lost 8 bases, and 6 bases stayed unmatched. CDR3 size: 14 residues. The CDR3 reads CASSFSPGQGEAFF. The DNA for the CDR3 is TGTGCCAGCAGTTTCAGCCCGGGACAGGGGGAAGCTTTCTTT.

The gene calls are TRBV14 and TRBJ1-3; 7 positions agree with TRBD1. The germline gives CDR1 SGHDN, CDR2 FVKESK. Trimming removed 1 base from V and 4 bases from J; junction bases left unmatched: 4. This CDR3 spans 15 amino acids. Here the CDR3 reads CASSQGRGQGNTIYF. The CDR3 DNA reads TGTGCCAGCAGCCAAGGGAGGGGGCAAGGAAACACCATATATTTT.

V and J are TRBV5-1 and TRBJ2-1; D may be TRBD2 (6 bases). Deletions cut 4 bases from V and 8 bases from J, with 19 bases between. This CDR3 comprises 15 residues. Germline CDR1 reads SGHRS; CDR2 reads YFSETQ. The CDR3 DNA is TGCGCCAGCAGCCGCGGGACTCCTCCTGGCGATGAGCAGTTCTTC. This translates into CASSRGTPPGDEQFF. The entire variable domain, with the rest obtained from reference TRBV5-1 and TRBJ2-1, is as follows: KAGVTQTPRYLIKTRGQQVTLSCSPISGHRSVSWYQQTPGQGLQFLFEYFSETQRNKGNFPGRFSGRQFSNSRSEMNVSTLELGDSALYLCASSRGTPPGDEQFFGPGTRLTVL.

The V and J genes are TRBV12-5 and TRBJ2-1; 13 nucleotides align to TRBD2. The CDR3 runs 19 residues. CDR1 and CDR2 (germline): LGHNT, FRNRAP. V lost 2 bases and J lost 3; bases outside the gene matches: 10. The CDR3 sequence: CASGLRPGLAGAVYNEQFF. CDR3 sequence (DNA): TGTGCTAGTGGTTTGAGACCCGGACTAGCGGGAGCCGTCTACAATGAGCAGTTCTTC.

This clone was seen only a few times. The chain couples TRBV11-2 to TRBJ1-5; D possibly corresponds to TRBD1 (6 bases). The CDR3 has 16 amino acids. Trimming left V 1 base short and J 2 bases short, with 12 bases between. The V gene's germline CDR1 is SGHAT and CDR2 FQNNGV. CDR3 nucleotide sequence: TGTGCCAGCAGCTTAGGACGATCAGGGGGCAATCAGCCCCAGCATTTT. Translation gives CASSLGRSGGNQPQHF.

In DNA, the CDR3 is TGTGCCAGCAGGTTGTCAGGGATGAACACTGAAGCTTTCTTT. Amino acid sequence: CASRLSGMNTEAFF. V gene TRBV7-3 combines with J gene TRBJ1-1, with D maybe TRBD1 (5 bases). V lost 6 bases, J lost 0 bases, and 11 bases lay in between. The CDR3 runs 14 residues. Germline V CDR1 and CDR2: SGHTA, FQGTGA.

The chain recombines TRBV5-1 with TRBJ2-2; D is unclear. CDR3 length: 16 residues. The ends were cut back, 0 bases at V and 10 bases at J, with 19 bases in the middle. The germline gives CDR1 SGHRS, CDR2 YFSETQ. The CDR3 sequence is CASSLVRGPKVEELFF. The DNA of the CDR3 is TGCGCCAGCAGCTTGGTCCGTGGGCCCAAGGTCGAGGAGCTGTTTTTT.

J is TRBJ2-1 and V is TRBV7-8; D remains ambiguous. The CDR3 extends over 11 amino acids. V shed 1 base and J shed 9 bases, with 4 bases lying between them. CDR1 and CDR2 from the germline V gene are SGHVS and FQNEAQ. The CDR3 nucleotides read TGTGCCAGCAGCTTAGGAGGTGAGCAGTTCTTC. Its translation is CASSLGGEQFF.

The CDR3 DNA is TGTGCCAGCTCACCATTGGCACCTCGCTCTGGAAACACCATATATTTT. Protein: CASSPLAPRSGNTIYF. V and J are TRBV18 and TRBJ1-3, with no clear D. CDR1 and CDR2 (germline): KGHSH, LQKENI. CDR3 length: 16 amino acids. The V end was cut by 2 bases, the J end by 0 bases, with 11 bases between.

The chain is built from TRBV6-5 and TRBJ2-1; D is ambiguous. Deletions cut 4 bases from V and 9 bases from J, with 10 bases between. The CDR3 runs 12 residues. Germline values: CDR1 MNHEY, CDR2 SVGAGI. DNA for the CDR3: TGTGCCAGCAGTTCCCCTGGCTCTGAGCAGTTCTTC. Encoded protein: CASSSPGSEQFF.

The chain couples TRBV25-1 to TRBJ2-2; possible D gene TRBD1, 5 bases. The CDR3 runs 14 residues. Trimming cost V 5 bases and J 2 bases, with 9 bases left between them. Germline V CDR1 and CDR2: MGHDK, SYGVNS. The CDR3 DNA sequence: TGTGCCAGCAGTCCAGGGTATAACACCGGGGAGCTGTTTTTT. This encodes CASSPGYNTGELFF.

The chain uses TRBV28 and TRBJ2-3, with D possibly being TRBD1 (6 bases). This CDR3 region has 14 residues. Germline V gene lookup returns CDR1 MDHEN and CDR2 SYDVKM. Trimming stripped 4 bases from V and 0 bases from J, with 8 bases between. The CDR3 loop reads CASSSGESTDTQYF. CDR3 nucleotides: TGTGCCAGCAGTTCAGGGGAGAGCACAGATACGCAGTATTTT.

This rearrangement joins TRBV29-1 to TRBJ1-2; TRBD1 is a possible D gene (5 bases). The CDR3 has 14 residues. Trimming pared 1 base from V and 4 bases from J, leaving 13 bases between. Germline loops: CDR1 SQVTM, CDR2 ANQGSEA. CDR3 region: CSVEGQGIGYGYTF. The CDR3 nucleotides read TGCAGCGTTGAAGGGCAGGGAATCGGCTATGGCTACACCTTC.

The V and J genes are TRBV10-1 and TRBJ2-3, with 11 bases identical to TRBD2. V was pared by 0 bases and J by 2 bases, with 7 bases of the junction left unmatched. The CDR3 sequence is 18 residues long. The germline CDR1 and CDR2 sequences are WNHNN and SYGVQD (reference sequence). The CDR3 DNA follows: TGCGCCAGCAGTGAGTCGTCAGGGACTAGCGGCTCCACAGATACGCAGTATTTT. Amino acids: CASSESSGTSGSTDTQYF.

The chain uses TRBV7-2 and TRBJ2-3; possibly TRBD1 for D (5 bases). The CDR3 is 15 amino acids. Between the trimmed V and J ends, which lost 1 base and 2 bases, there was a span of 10 bases. The V gene's germline CDR1 is SGHTA and CDR2 FQGNSA. The CDR3 region is CASSLEWGLTDTQYF. The CDR3, as DNA: TGTGCCAGCAGCTTAGAATGGGGCCTCACAGATACGCAGTATTTT.

The chain has TRBV6-6 and TRBJ2-1; D not certain. Per germline, CDR1 MNHNY and CDR2 SVGAGI (reference sequence). V gave up 7 bases and J gave up 10 bases, with 11 bases separating them. The CDR3 runs 11 residues. The CDR3 region is CASNFPGEQFF. As DNA, the CDR3 is TGTGCCAGCAACTTTCCCGGGGAGCAGTTCTTC.

J is TRBJ2-7 and V is TRBV12-5; no reliable D call. The CDR3 is 12 amino acids. CDR1 and CDR2 from the germline V gene are LGHNT and FRNRAP. Trimming shortened V by 6 bases and J by 7 bases, and 13 bases separated the two germline ends. The CDR3 reads CASGPEEWEQYF. In DNA, the CDR3 is TGTGCTAGTGGACCCGAGGAGTGGGAGCAGTACTTC. Filled out from reference TRBV12-5 and TRBJ2-7, the complete variable domain reads DARVTQTPRHKVTEMGQEVTMRCQPILGHNTVFWYRQTMMQGLELLAYFRNRAPLDDSGMPKDRFSAEMPDATLATLKIQPSEPRDSAVYFCASGPEEWEQYFGPGTRLTVT.

The CDR3 region is CASSEGVLAGVTETQYF. As DNA, the CDR3 is TGTGCCAGCAGTGAGGGCGTGCTAGCGGGAGTTACGGAGACCCAGTACTTC. V and J are TRBV25-1 and TRBJ2-5; TRBD2 matches 10 bases. Looked up from germline, CDR1 is MGHDK and CDR2 is SYGVNS. Losses at the gene ends were 3 bases for V and 5 bases for J; bases not matched to a gene: 12. This CDR3 contains 17 residues.

This chain uses TRBV9 with TRBJ2-3; 10 bases are a match to TRBD2. Trimming cost V 0 bases and J 4 bases; bases outside gene matches: 14. Germline V lookup: CDR1 SGDLS, CDR2 YYNGEE. The CDR3 covers 19 residues. CDR3 in amino acids: CASSVAGRTSGAHPDTQYF. CDR3 coding DNA: TGTGCCAGCAGCGTAGCAGGTCGGACTAGCGGAGCCCACCCAGATACGCAGTATTTT.

The table lists this clone with a few counts. The chain couples TRBV30 to TRBJ2-6; TRBD1 matches 9 bases. Trimming removed 5 bases from V and 1 base from J; junction bases left unmatched: 9. Germline CDR1 GTSNPN, CDR2 SVGIG (reference sequence). The CDR3 length is 17 residues. The CDR3 here is CAWGRDRVRSGANVLTF. CDR3 nucleotide sequence: TGTGCCTGGGGGCGGGACAGGGTTCGTTCTGGGGCCAACGTCCTGACTTTC.

The chain joins TRBV13 to TRBJ2-7, with TRBD2 matching over 12 bases. From germline, CDR1 is PRHDT and CDR2 FYEKMQ (reference sequence). The CDR3 sequence is 16 residues long. The junction had 4 bases not matched to a gene; V was cut back by 2 bases and J by 2 bases. This CDR3 is CASSLTPSGRAYEQYF. The CDR3 bases are TGTGCCAGCAGCTTAACCCCTAGCGGGAGGGCCTACGAGCAGTACTTC.

The V call is TRBV5-4, the J call TRBJ2-7; 8 nucleotides match TRBD2. CDR1 SGHNT and CDR2 YYREEE come from the germline V gene (reference sequence). V lost 4 bases, J lost 2 bases, and 8 bases stayed unmatched. CDR3 size: 15 residues. The CDR3 reads CASSTGGQGPYEQYF. CDR3 bases: TGTGCCAGCAGCACGGGAGGGCAGGGGCCCTACGAGCAGTACTTC.

This clone was seen only a few times. The V gene is TRBV5-1, the J gene TRBJ2-3; 9 bases are shared with TRBD2. CDR1 and CDR2 from the germline V gene are SGHRS and YFSETQ. The CDR3 spans 16 residues. Trimming at V came to 3 bases and at J to 5 bases, leaving 10 bases not matched to a gene. The CDR3 region has the DNA TGCGCCAGCAGCTGGCTTGGCGGGAGGGTGGTAGATACGCAGTATTTT. Protein product: CASSWLGGRVVDTQYF.

The rearrangement uses TRBV18 and TRBJ2-1; D might be TRBD1 (5 bases). This CDR3 spans 13 amino acids. Germline loops: CDR1 KGHSH, CDR2 LQKENI. The V gene lost 5 bases and the J gene lost 8 bases, with 13 bases spanning the gap. DNA of the CDR3: TGTGCCAGCTCAGTTCAGGGAATGTATGAGCAGTTCTTC. Translated, it gives CASSVQGMYEQFF.

The V call is TRBV10-3, the J call TRBJ2-7; 7 nucleotides align to TRBD1. The junction had 5 bases not matched to a gene; V was cut back by 1 base and J by 2 bases. Per germline, CDR1 ENHRY and CDR2 SYGVKD. The CDR3 has 15 residues. The CDR3 is CAISEFSGTAYEQYF. CDR3 in DNA: TGTGCCATCAGTGAGTTCTCCGGGACAGCCTACGAGCAGTACTTC.

V and J are TRBV5-1 and TRBJ2-1; TRBD2 aligns across 7 bases. J was trimmed by 2 bases and V by 1 base; bases with no gene match: 6. Germline CDR1 and CDR2: SGHRS and YFSETQ. This CDR3 contains 16 residues. The CDR3 DNA follows: TGCGCCAGCAGCTTGTATACGGGAGGAGCCTACAATGAGCAGTTCTTC. Amino acids: CASSLYTGGAYNEQFF.

This clone was found a few times. This chain links TRBV10-3 with TRBJ1-1; 8 nucleotides match TRBD1. Germline V gives CDR1 ENHRY, CDR2 SYGVKD. CDR3 size: 13 residues. Losses at the gene ends were 10 bases for V and 2 bases for J; bases not matched to a gene: 6. CDR3 nucleotide sequence: TGTGCCACTTCGGACAGGGAAAACACTGAAGCTTTCTTT. It specifies CATSDRENTEAFF.